Below are 9 T cell receptor beta chains sequenced from a single sample in a study of PD-1 blockade in classical Hodgkin lymphoma. This table comes from immunoSEQ multiplex PCR, and its TCRdb copy is limited to in-frame clones, with some not included. The data contain approximately 60,000 clones, about 91% of them singletons. With no exception, relapse followed autologous stem cell transplantation in all patients, and brentuximab vedotin exposure varied. Source: peripheral blood mononuclear cells (PBMCs), taken at baseline. These TCRs come from a human donor with classical Hodgkin lymphoma.

This clone appeared once. This chain uses TRBV7-2 with TRBJ1-5; TRBD1 might be the D (5 bases). Germline assignment: CDR1 SGHTA and CDR2 FQGNSA. CDR3 length equals 15 residues. Trimming stripped 1 base from V and 4 bases from J, with 11 bases between. CDR3 protein: CASSLGVGENQPQHF. CDR3 nucleotide sequence: TGTGCCAGCAGCTTAGGGGTAGGGGAGAATCAGCCCCAGCATTTT.

This rearrangement joins TRBV11-2 to TRBJ2-5; D possibly corresponds to TRBD2 (6 bases). V lost 2 bases and J lost 2, with 12 bases in between. There are 15 residues in the CDR3. Germline CDR1 reads SGHAT; CDR2 reads FQNNGV. This chain's CDR3 is CASSLSGTPQETQYF. The CDR3 bases are TGTGCCAGCAGCTTATCCGGGACTCCTCAAGAGACCCAGTACTTC.

CDR3 loop: CATRTGGIYMGSYEQYF. The CDR3 DNA sequence: TGTGCCACCAGGACAGGGGGTATATATATGGGGTCCTACGAGCAGTACTTC. This chain connects TRBV10-3 to TRBJ2-7, with 10 bases fitting TRBD1. Germline CDR1 reads ENHRY; CDR2 reads SYGVKD. With 10 bases clipped from V and 1 base from J, the junction kept 16 bases outside the gene matches. This CDR3 is 17 amino acids long.

The rearrangement uses TRBV15 and TRBJ2-4; D possibly corresponds to TRBD2 (5 bases). Germline lookup yields CDR1 LNHNV and CDR2 YYDKDF (reference sequence). Trimming took off 0 bases at V and 0 bases at J, with 15 bases between the two ends. There are 18 residues in the CDR3. The CDR3 DNA reads TGTGCCACCAGCAGAGATGGGCGGGCAGATTTAGCCAAAAACATTCAGTACTTC. Protein product: CATSRDGRADLAKNIQYF.

The chain uses TRBV19 and TRBJ1-3, with unresolved D. The germline V gene encodes CDR1 LNHDA and CDR2 SQIVND (reference sequence). V lost 5 bases and J 0 bases, leaving 11 bases between the germline ends. The CDR3 totals 15 residues. In DNA form, the CDR3 reads TGTGCCAGTAGTGTGGACGGAGACTCTGGAAACACCATATATTTT. This codes for CASSVDGDSGNTIYF. Together with reference TRBV19 and TRBJ1-3, the CDR3 gives the full variable domain: DGGITQSPKYLFRKEGQNVTLSCEQNLNHDAMYWYRQDPGQGLRLIYYSQIVNDFQKGDIAEGYSVSREKKESFPLTVTSAQKNPTAFYLCASSVDGDSGNTIYFGEGSWLTVV.

V usage is TRBV9 and J usage is TRBJ1-1; 10 bases are a match to TRBD1. The trim removed 3 bases at V and 6 bases at J, leaving 8 bases unmatched. This CDR3 contains 15 residues. Germline loops: CDR1 SGDLS, CDR2 YYNGEE. CDR3 amino acids: CASSASGTGVSEAFF. CDR3 nucleotides: TGTGCCAGCAGCGCCTCCGGGACAGGGGTTTCTGAAGCTTTCTTT.

The genes are TRBV5-6 and TRBJ1-3; 10 bases map to TRBD1. The DNA end lines up better with TRBJ2-2; the J call may be wrong. The length of the CDR3 is 18 residues. CDR1 is SGHDT, CDR2 YYEEEE, per germline. The CDR3 DNA reads as TGTGCCAGCAGCTTGGTAGGGGACAGGGGCTTTAACACCGGGGAGCTGTTTTTT. Translated, it gives CASSLVGDRGFNTGELFF.

The chain employs TRBV2 and TRBJ1-1; no reliable D call. Trimming pared 4 bases from V and 0 bases from J, leaving 9 bases between. The CDR3 spans 14 residues. Germline V gene lookup returns CDR1 SNHLY and CDR2 FYNNEI. The CDR3 protein is CASSVRGVNTEAFF. The CDR3 DNA reads TGTGCCAGCAGTGTGCGCGGGGTGAACACTGAAGCTTTCTTT. The complete variable domain, with remaining parts taken from reference TRBV2 and TRBJ1-1, reads EPEVTQTPSHQVTQMGQEVILRCVPISNHLYFYWYRQILGQKVEFLVSFYNNEISEKSEIFDDQFSVERPDGSNFTLKIRSTKLEDSAMYFCASSVRGVNTEAFFGQGTRLTVV.

This sequence joins TRBV18 and TRBJ1-5; weak D call: TRBD1 (5 bases). This CDR3 region has 13 residues. In germline, CDR1 is KGHSH, CDR2 LQKENI. The ends were cut back, 10 bases at V and 3 bases at J, with 13 bases in the middle. CDR3 nucleotides: TGTGCCACCAGGGACGGGAACAATCAGCCCCAGCATTTT. It codes for CATRDGNNQPQHF. The variable domain in full, completed from reference TRBV18 and TRBJ1-5, reads NAGVMQNPRHLVRRRGQEARLRCSPMKGHSHVYWYRQLPEEGLKFMVYLQKENIIDESGMPKERFSAEFPKEGPSILRIQQVVRGDSAAYFCATRDGNNQPQHFGDGTRLSIL.